This T cell receptor (beta chain) was sequenced during a study of regulatory T cells in long-lasting Graves disease (dated by TCRdb to about 2021). Study-level background: Patients with newly diagnosed Graves' disease had been on antithyroid drugs for under 3 months. This study used TCR sequencing and RNA sequencing of peripheral blood to compare persistent Graves' disease patients against newly diagnosed Graves' disease patients. The study was conducted in China and was registered as a clinical trial. TCR sequencing covered some 13 persistent and approximately 20 newly diagnosed Graves' disease patients, around 35 samples in total. Points the paper makes about the study in general: The authors acknowledged the small sample size as a limitation that may reduce accuracy. Patients with persistent disease shared more public clonotypes (under 3,000) than newly diagnosed patients did (more than 900). Because the primary lesion, thyroid tissue, could not be accessed, the study looked at peripheral blood alone. Lower TCR Shannon entropy and fewer highly expanded clones were observed in persistent Graves' disease patients than in newly diagnosed patients, which suggested clonal expansion. Sequencing and analysis were limited to the TCR beta chain.

The time point label corresponds to: newly diagnosed GD, antithyroid drugs for less than 3 months. RNA was extracted from PBMCs in TRIzol for both TCR sequencing and RNA sequencing. The diagnosis of Graves' disease was made according to American Thyroid Association guidelines. Patients were recruited from an endocrinology department in Xi'an, China. Each patient gave about 8.1 milliliters of peripheral blood, collected in an EDTA anticoagulant tube. Ficoll Paque Plus density gradient separation was used to isolate PBMCs, and no additional T cell sorting was done. An Agilent 2100 Bioanalyzer and agarose gel were used to check RNA quality, while a NanoDrop 2000 measured RNA concentration. This clonotype has a count of ten or more. This receptor's antigen is unknown. No base qualities exist here, and no much larger clone lies one base off it. Preparation of the library involved multiplex PCR. Sequenced on an Illumina HiSeq 4000. CDR3 regions were amplified by Arm-PCR with iRepertoire HTBI primers to construct TCR beta libraries. Gel purification was performed on PCR products prior to sequencing. As for how the authors treated the data: A total of fewer than 80 TRBV and 14 TRBJ segments were identified across samples and were used for gene usage analysis of CDR3 amino acid clonotypes. COPE and FqMerger were used to merge filtered high-quality paired reads into contigs. BLAST was used to align contigs to IMGT TRBV, TRBD and TRBJ reference genes, with CDR3 defined following IMGT. Any clonotype with a frequency above 0.1% was classified as a highly expanded clone. Shannon entropy was used to measure repertoire diversity, and the Gini coefficient was used to measure V-J evenness. A clonotype was considered public if more than one individual shared it. TCRdb handled the public reads itself, with Q25 trimming in fastp and clone calling in MiXCR, and kept productive beta chains. CDR3 protein duplicates are merged, each entry listing the most common genes and DNA. The V and J calls shown here were made by TCRdb, not taken from the authors' results. For this sample the table gives hundreds of thousands of distinct CDR3 sequences, of which roughly 15% were detected only once. 18% of the sample comes from the top ten.

These records were also assigned to another study, of T cells in Graves' hyperthyroidism and ophthalmopathy. That second report states: Stable Graves' hyperthyroidism was defined as no progression to ophthalmopathy during 18 months of follow-up. Hyperthyroidism patients were aged 18 to 65 years and newly diagnosed, with disease duration of less than 2 months. Patients with uncontrolled infections, other autoimmune diseases, pregnancy or lactation were excluded. Diagnoses were based on clinical symptoms, serum thyroxine and TRAb, thyroid ultrasound and orbital computed tomography. For the first round of RT-PCR on the TCR CDR3, the HTBI primer set was used together with the Qiagen OneStep RT-PCR kit. Blood samples also contained most of the expanded thyroid clonotypes (frequency above 0.001), which suggests that blood repertoires may reflect thyroid immune responses. In cross-validation, a model built on a 13 V-J signature told ophthalmopathy apart from stable hyperthyroidism with about 90% sensitivity and around 81% specificity, and in testing the same model reached 80%/75%. In validation, progression to ophthalmopathy was predicted by the model with about 70% sensitivity and 72.22% specificity, a median of around 6.5 months before onset. TCR V-J signatures able to tell the groups apart were searched for in a discovery cohort of 95 or so patients, of whom more than 40 had Graves' ophthalmopathy and roughly 58 had stable Graves' hyperthyroidism. Whether ophthalmopathy could be predicted prospectively was tested in an independent validation cohort made up of fewer than 20 hyperthyroidism patients plus 17 patients who later progressed to ophthalmopathy. For training and testing, the 100 or so patients in the discovery cohort were randomly divided in a 7:3 ratio. The study also compared thyroid tissue and blood T-cell repertoires from five or six Graves' hyperthyroidism patients. Once sampling was done, hyperthyroidism patients were given methimazole at a starting dose of 30 mg daily, whereas ophthalmopathy patients were given high-dose intravenous methylprednisolone. Libraries were constructed in a second round of multiplex PCR, after which size selection and purification were performed. Paired-end sequencing of the libraries was performed with 100 bp reads on an Illumina HiSeq2000. Raw data were processed with SOAPnuke, discarding reads with adapters, uncalled bases, mean Phred below 15, or no exact constant-primer or identifier match. COPE v1.2.5 was used to merge the high-quality paired reads, and each unique nucleotide sequence was defined as a clonotype. Clonotypes were aligned to IMGT TRBV, TRBD and TRBJ reference segments using MiTCR v1.1. The analysis included only V-J combinations with a frequency above 0.0001, which together covered approximately 99% of the repertoires. A TCS score was defined as the ratio between F50 (clonal expansion) and ExV (chaos), using BLOSUM62-based TCRdist between CDR3 peptides within each V-J. Welch's t-statistics and random forest reduced just over 500 V-J features to some 14, which were used in a naive Bayes classifier (R e1071). No statistical method was used to fix the sample size in advance, and group allocation was not hidden from the investigators. According to the paper, TCR Vbeta CDR3 sequencing was carried out on about 140 peripheral blood samples, which came from under 50 ophthalmopathy, around 74 hyperthyroidism and some 17 progressor patients.

The TCR comes from a woman aged 30 to 39 with Graves disease. Donor details come from another sample of the same person, matched by shared clones. Sequenced here: peripheral blood mononuclear cells (PBMCs), sampled at new diagnosis, from a patient treated with antithyroid drugs.

The CDR3 protein: CASSPRLAGAYEQYF. The DNA reads as follows: TGTGCCAGCAGCCCTAGACTAGCGGGAGCCTACGAGCAGTACTTC. The chain is encoded by TRBV27 joined to TRBJ2-7, and 12 bases in between align with TRBD2. The germline V gene (reference sequence) gives CDR1 as MNHEY and CDR2 as SMNVEV. Its CDR3 holds 15 amino acids, cysteine through phenylalanine. The only DNA kept is the CDR3, 45 bases in frame from the first base. From V the trimming removes 6 bases and from J it removes 2 bases, while the gene matches leave 5 bases of the junction unaccounted for.